The 5 T cell receptor beta chains below come from one sample, sequenced in a study of T cell repertoires in cytomegalovirus infection. TCRdb reprocessed the reads via MiXCR and lists one record per CDR3 protein. The top ten hold about an eighth of the sample, which has 650,000 to 900,000 distinct CDR3 sequences, 25% to 35% seen once. No cognate antigen is known for these TCRs. The sample in question was cultured CD8+ T cells from PBMCs, obtained from culture after CMV antigen stimulation. These receptors all come from a human donor in good health (CMV status not recorded). Some clones in this sample may be carry-over from other donors' samples.

The chain uses TRBV3-1 and TRBJ2-5; D is uncertain. Germline loops: CDR1 LGHDT, CDR2 YNNKEL (reference sequence). The CDR3 loop spans 15 amino acids. Between the trimmed V and J ends, which lost 6 bases and 4 bases, there was a span of 18 bases. CDR3 in DNA: TGTGCCAGCAGTTTTACACCTGAGATGGGAGAGACCCAGTACTTC. It translates to CASSFTPEMGETQYF.

The table lists this clonotype with a few counts. The chain couples TRBV11-2 to TRBJ1-2; maybe TRBD1 (5 bases). V lost 1 base and J lost 1, with 7 bases in between. This CDR3 comprises 14 residues. Germline V gene sequence: CDR1 SGHAT, CDR2 FQNNGV. In DNA form, the CDR3 reads TGTGCCAGCAGCTTAGTACAGGATAACTATGGCTACACCTTC. Its protein product is CASSLVQDNYGYTF. The full variable domain, its missing parts supplied by reference TRBV11-2 and TRBJ1-2, is EAGVAQSPRYKIIEKRQSVAFWCNPISGHATLYWYQQILGQGPKLLIQFQNNGVVDDSQLPKDRFSAERLKGVDSTLKIQPAKLEDSAVYLCASSLVQDNYGYTFGSGTRLTVV.

The V call is TRBV27, the J call TRBJ2-2; no firm D call. The CDR3 has 12 amino acids. Looked up from germline, CDR1 is MNHEY and CDR2 is SMNVEV (reference sequence). The V end lost 6 bases, the J end lost 5 bases, and 7 bases lay between the germline ends. This chain's CDR3 is CASRQTTGELFF. The CDR3, as DNA: TGTGCCAGCAGACAGACTACCGGGGAGCTGTTTTTT.

This sequence joins TRBV7-6 and TRBJ2-3; D is unclear. This CDR3 region has 17 residues. The germline CDR1 and CDR2 sequences are SGHVS and FNYEAQ. Trimming pared 5 bases from V and 11 bases from J, leaving 29 bases between. Here the CDR3 reads CASSAPFEQESKIGQYF. The CDR3 nucleotides are TGTGCCAGCAGCGCCCCCTTTGAGCAGGAAAGTAAGATAGGGCAGTATTTT.

The chain employs TRBV3-1 and TRBJ2-2; the D gene is possibly TRBD1 (6 bases). Trimming removed 0 bases at V and 3 bases at J, with 17 bases between. This CDR3 region has 18 residues. The germline gives CDR1 LGHDT, CDR2 YNNKEL (reference sequence). The chain's CDR3 is CASSQDWDNPTYTGELFF. The CDR3 DNA sequence: TGTGCCAGCAGCCAAGATTGGGACAATCCGACCTACACCGGGGAGCTGTTTTTT. Combining the CDR3 with reference TRBV3-1 and TRBJ2-2 gives the whole variable domain DTAVSQTPKYLVTQMGNDKSIKCEQNLGHDTMYWYKQDSKKFLKIMFSYNNKELIINETVPNRFSPKSPDKAHLNLHINSLELGDSAVYFCASSQDWDNPTYTGELFFGEGSRLTVL.